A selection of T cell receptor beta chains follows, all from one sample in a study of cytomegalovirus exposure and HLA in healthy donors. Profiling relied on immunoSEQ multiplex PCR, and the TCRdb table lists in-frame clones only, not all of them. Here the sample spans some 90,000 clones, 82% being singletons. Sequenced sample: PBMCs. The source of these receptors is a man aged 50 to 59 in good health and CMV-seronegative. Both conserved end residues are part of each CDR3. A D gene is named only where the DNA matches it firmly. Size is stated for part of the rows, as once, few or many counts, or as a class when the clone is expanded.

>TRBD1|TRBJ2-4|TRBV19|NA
TGTGCCAGTAGTATTCCACAGGGGGGAAACATTCAGTACTTC
CASSIPQGGNIQYF
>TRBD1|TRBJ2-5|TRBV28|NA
TGTGCCAGCAGTTTAACAGGGGCAGGAGAGACCCAGTACTTC
CASSLTGAGETQYF
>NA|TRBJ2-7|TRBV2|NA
TGTGCCAGCAGTGAACAGGTTGGAGGGGAGCAGTACTTC
CASSEQVGGEQYF
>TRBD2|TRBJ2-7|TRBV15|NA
TGTGCCACCAGCAGAGAAAGCGCTAGCGGAGGAACCTACGAGCAGTACTTC
CATSRESASGGTYEQYF
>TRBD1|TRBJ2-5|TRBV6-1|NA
TGTGCCAGCAGCACGACAGGGATAGAGACCCAGTACTTC
CASSTTGIETQYF
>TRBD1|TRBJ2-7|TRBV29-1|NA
TGCAGCGTAGGAAAACAGGGGCCTACCTCCGAGCAGTACTTC
CSVGKQGPTSEQYF
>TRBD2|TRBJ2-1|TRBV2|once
TGTGCCAGCAGTGGTTTTGGGACTAGCGGGAGCTCCTACAATGAGCAGTTCTTC
CASSGFGTSGSSYNEQFF
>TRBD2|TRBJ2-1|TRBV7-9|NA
TGTGCCAGCAGCTCCGGGGTGGGAGCGGGAGGTCCCCATGAGCAGTTCTTC
CASSSGVGAGGPHEQFF
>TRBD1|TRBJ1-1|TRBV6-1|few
TGTGCCAGCAGTTCGACAGGGTATGAAGCTTTCTTT
CASSSTGYEAFF
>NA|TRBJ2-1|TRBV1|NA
TGCACCAGCAGCCAAGATAATAGCGGGACCACCATCAATGAGCAGTTCTTC
CTSSQDNSGTTINEQFF
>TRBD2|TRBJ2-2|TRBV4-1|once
TGCGCCAGCAGCCAAGGGCCTTATTGGACTAGCGGGACAAACACCGGGGAGCTGTTTTTT
CASSQGPYWTSGTNTGELFF
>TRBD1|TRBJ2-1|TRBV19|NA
TGTGCCAGTAGTAAGGGGACAGTTAATGAGCAGTTCTTC
CASSKGTVNEQFF
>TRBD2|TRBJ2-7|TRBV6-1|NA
TGTGCCAGCAGTGAAGTTGAGCGGGAGGCCGCCTACGAGCAGTACTTC
CASSEVEREAAYEQYF
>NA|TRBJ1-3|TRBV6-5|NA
TGTGCCAGCAGTTACTCCGGGAAGGACACCATATATTTT
CASSYSGKDTIYF
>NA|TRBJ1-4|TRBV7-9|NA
TGTGCCAGCAGCTCACCAGGGGAGCCCATCGAAAAACTGTTTTTT
CASSSPGEPIEKLFF
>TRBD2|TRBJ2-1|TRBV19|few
TGTGCCAGTAGTATAGAACTAGCGGAGACTCATGAGCAGTTCTTC
CASSIELAETHEQFF
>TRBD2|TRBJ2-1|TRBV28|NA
TGTGCCAGCAAGAGACTAGCGGGAGCATACGATGAGCAGTTCTTC
CASKRLAGAYDEQFF
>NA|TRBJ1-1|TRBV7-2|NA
TGTGCCAGCAGCTTAGCCAGGCGCGCTGAAGCTTTCTTT
CASSLARRAEAFF
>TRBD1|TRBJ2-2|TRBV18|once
TGTGCCAGCTCGCCCGTCCGGACAGGCCCTCAGACGGTACCCGGGGAGCTGTTTTTT
CASSPVRTGPQTVPGELFF
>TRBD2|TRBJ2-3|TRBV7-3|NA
TGTGCCAGCAGCCCCAGACTAGCGGCTGGAGATACGCAGTATTTT
CASSPRLAAGDTQYF
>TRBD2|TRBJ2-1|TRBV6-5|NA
TGTGCCAGCAGTTCGCGGACTAGCGGGAGGAACAATGAGCAGTTCTTC
CASSSRTSGRNNEQFF
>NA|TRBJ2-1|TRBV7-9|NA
TGTGCCAGCAGCTTTAGAGGTGCTAACAATGAGCAGTTCTTC
CASSFRGANNEQFF
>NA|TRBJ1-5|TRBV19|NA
TGTGCCAGTACTCCGGGACACCCTGAGGGGTATCAGCCCCAGCATTTT
CASTPGHPEGYQPQHF
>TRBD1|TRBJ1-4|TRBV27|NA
TGTGCCAGCGGATCGACCGTATGGGACAGCAGGGCAGGGGAAAAACTGTTTTTT
CASGSTVWDSRAGEKLFF
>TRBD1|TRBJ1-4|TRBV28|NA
TGTGCCAGCAGTTTGTCGGGCAGGGGGGCGGGAACTAATGAAAAACTGTTTTTT
CASSLSGRGAGTNEKLFF
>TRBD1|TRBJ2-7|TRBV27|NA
TGTGCCAGCAGTGCCCCGGGACAGGGGGATGGAGAGCAGTACTTC
CASSAPGQGDGEQYF
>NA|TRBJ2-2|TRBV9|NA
TGTGCCAGCAGCATGGGGGGTACCGGGGAGCTGTTTTTT
CASSMGGTGELFF
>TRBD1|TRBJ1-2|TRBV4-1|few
TGCGCCAGCAGCCCCAGACAGGGGGCTAGCTATGGCTACACCTTC
CASSPRQGASYGYTF
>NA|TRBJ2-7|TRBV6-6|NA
TGTGCCAGCACCCGAGAGGGTACGTACGAGCAGTACTTC
CASTREGTYEQYF
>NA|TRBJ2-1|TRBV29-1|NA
TGCAGCGTTGCGAACAGTAGGGGTGTTTATGAGCAGTTCTTC
CSVANSRGVYEQFF
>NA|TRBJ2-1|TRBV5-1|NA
TGCGCCAGCAGCCCGGGGTCTCCCGGAGGTGAGCAGTTCTTC
CASSPGSPGGEQFF
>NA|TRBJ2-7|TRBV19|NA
TGTGCCAGTAGGCAGGGAGGTCGTCCCCCCTACGAGCAGTACTTC
CASRQGGRPPYEQYF
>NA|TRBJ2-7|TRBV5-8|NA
TGTGCCAGCAGCTTGACAGGCTCCTACGAGCAGTACTTC
CASSLTGSYEQYF
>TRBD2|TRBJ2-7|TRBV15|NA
TGTGCCACCAGCAGCGGACTAGCCTACGAGCAGTACTTC
CATSSGLAYEQYF
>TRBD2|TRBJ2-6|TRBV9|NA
TGTGCCAGCAGCGTATCGACTAGCGGGTCCTTCTCTGGGGCCAACGTCCTGACTTTC
CASSVSTSGSFSGANVLTF
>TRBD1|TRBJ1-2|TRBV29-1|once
TGCAGCGTTCCCGGACAGGCATATGGCTACACCTTC
CSVPGQAYGYTF
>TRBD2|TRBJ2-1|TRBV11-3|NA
TGTGCCAGCAGCTCCCGAGCGGGAGCGGTCAATGAGCAGTTCTTC
CASSSRAGAVNEQFF
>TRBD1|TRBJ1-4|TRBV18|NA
TGTGCCAGCTCAACCCGACAGGGTAATGAAAAACTGTTTTTT
CASSTRQGNEKLFF
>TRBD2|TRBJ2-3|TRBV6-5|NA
TGTGCCAGCAGTGGGGGGGGAGATACGCAGTATTTT
CASSGGGDTQYF
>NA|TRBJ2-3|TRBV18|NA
TGTGCCAGCTCACCTGGGGCAGTTCGGAATACGCAGTATTTT
CASSPGAVRNTQYF
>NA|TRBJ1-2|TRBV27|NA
TGTGCCAGCAGCCCACAACCGAAGCAGGTTACTCGCTATGGCTACACCTTC
CASSPQPKQVTRYGYTF
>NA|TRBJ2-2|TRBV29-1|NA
TGCAGCGTTGTTGGAAGGAGGACCGGGGAGCTGTTTTTT
CSVVGRRTGELFF
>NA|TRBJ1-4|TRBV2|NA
TGTGCCAGCAGTTTAAGGGGGATGGGCCTTAATGAAAAACTGTTTTTT
CASSLRGMGLNEKLFF
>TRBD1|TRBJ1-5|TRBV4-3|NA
TGCGCCAGCAGCCAAACACAGGGGACCGATCAGCCCCAGCATTTT
CASSQTQGTDQPQHF
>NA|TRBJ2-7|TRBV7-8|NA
TGTGCCAGCAGCTTACGCTCGAGGAGCTCCTACGAGCAGTACTTC
CASSLRSRSSYEQYF
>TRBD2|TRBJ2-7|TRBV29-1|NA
TGCAGCGTCTACAACTCTGGGAGGGACCCTAACGAGCAGTACTTC
CSVYNSGRDPNEQYF
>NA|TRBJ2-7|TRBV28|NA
TGTGCCAGCAGTCCCCCCGGACAGAGTGGCTCCTACGAGCAGTACTTC
CASSPPGQSGSYEQYF
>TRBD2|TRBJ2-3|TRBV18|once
TGTGCCAGCTCACCCCCGCGCTCAGCGGGGAGCACAGATACGCAGTATTTT
CASSPPRSAGSTDTQYF
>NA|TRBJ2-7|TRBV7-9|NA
TGTGCCAGCAGCTCCATGACTTCCCGGCCTCAAAGCGAGCAGTACTTC
CASSSMTSRPQSEQYF
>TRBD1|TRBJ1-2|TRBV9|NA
TGTGCCAGCAGCTCACGGACAGGGAGTGTCTATGGCTACACCTTC
CASSSRTGSVYGYTF
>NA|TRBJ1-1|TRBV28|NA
TGTGCCAGCAGTTTGGGGCCAGTGGCGGGGGCTGAAGCTTTCTTT
CASSLGPVAGAEAFF
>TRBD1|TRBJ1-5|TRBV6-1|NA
TGTGCCAGCACCGTGGACAGGATTGGCAATCAGCCCCAGCATTTT
CASTVDRIGNQPQHF
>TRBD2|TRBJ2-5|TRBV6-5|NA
TGTGCCAGCAGTTACGGACTAGCGAGTTTCGTGAAGACCCAGTACTTC
CASSYGLASFVKTQYF
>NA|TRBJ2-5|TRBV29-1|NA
TGCAGCGGAGGGGACAACCCGAAGGAGACCCAGTACTTC
CSGGDNPKETQYF
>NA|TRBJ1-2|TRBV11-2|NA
TGTGCCAGCAGCGCGACGGACAGACCCTATGGCTACACCTTC
CASSATDRPYGYTF
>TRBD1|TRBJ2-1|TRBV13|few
TGTGCCAGCCGGGACAGTACCTACAATGAGCAGTTCTTC
CASRDSTYNEQFF
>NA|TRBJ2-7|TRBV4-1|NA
TGCGCCAGCAGCCAAGAAAGATTGGGGGGGCGCGAGCAGTACTTC
CASSQERLGGREQYF
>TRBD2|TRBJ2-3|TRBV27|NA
TGTGCCAGCAGCACTCCCGTGGTTAGCGGGAATACGCAGTATTTT
CASSTPVVSGNTQYF
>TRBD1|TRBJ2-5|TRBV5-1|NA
TGCGCCAGCAGCTTAGGGACAGGGGGCTTCCAGACCCAGTACTTC
CASSLGTGGFQTQYF